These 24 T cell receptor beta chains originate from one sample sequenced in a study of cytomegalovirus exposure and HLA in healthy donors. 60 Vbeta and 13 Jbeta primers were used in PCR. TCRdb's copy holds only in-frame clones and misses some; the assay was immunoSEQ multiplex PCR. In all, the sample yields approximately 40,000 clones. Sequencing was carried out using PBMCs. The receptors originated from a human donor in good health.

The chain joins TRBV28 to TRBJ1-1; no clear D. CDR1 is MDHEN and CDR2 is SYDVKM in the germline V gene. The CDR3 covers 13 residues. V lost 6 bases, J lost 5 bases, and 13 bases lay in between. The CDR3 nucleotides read TGTGCCAGCAGCAGCCGGGGATTGACTGAAGCTTTCTTT. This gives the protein CASSSRGLTEAFF.

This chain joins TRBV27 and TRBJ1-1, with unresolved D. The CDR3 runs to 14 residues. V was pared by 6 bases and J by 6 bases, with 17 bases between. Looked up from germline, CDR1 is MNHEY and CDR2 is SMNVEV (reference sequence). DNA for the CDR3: TGTGCCAGCAGACCTGGACCGGGAGGCTCTGAAGCTTTCTTT. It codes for CASRPGPGGSEAFF.

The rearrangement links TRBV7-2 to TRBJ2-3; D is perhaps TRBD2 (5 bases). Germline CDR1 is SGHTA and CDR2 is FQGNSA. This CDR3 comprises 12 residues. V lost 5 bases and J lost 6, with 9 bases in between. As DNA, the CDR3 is TGTGCCAGCAGCACACCGGGGGATACGCAGTATTTT. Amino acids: CASSTPGDTQYF.

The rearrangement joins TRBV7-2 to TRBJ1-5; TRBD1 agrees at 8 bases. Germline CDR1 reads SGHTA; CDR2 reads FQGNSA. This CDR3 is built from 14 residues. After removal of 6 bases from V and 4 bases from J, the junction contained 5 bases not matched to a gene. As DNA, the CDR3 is TGTGCCAGCAGTCCCGACAGGGGAAATCAGCCCCAGCATTTT. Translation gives CASSPDRGNQPQHF.

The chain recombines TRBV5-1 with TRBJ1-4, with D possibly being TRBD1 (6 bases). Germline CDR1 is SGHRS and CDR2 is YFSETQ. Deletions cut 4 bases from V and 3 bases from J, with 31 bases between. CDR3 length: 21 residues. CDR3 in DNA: TGCGCCAGCAGCCCCGGGGTAGGGGACACTGTTTCAAGTTGGGCTAATGAAAAACTGTTTTTT. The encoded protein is CASSPGVGDTVSSWANEKLFF.

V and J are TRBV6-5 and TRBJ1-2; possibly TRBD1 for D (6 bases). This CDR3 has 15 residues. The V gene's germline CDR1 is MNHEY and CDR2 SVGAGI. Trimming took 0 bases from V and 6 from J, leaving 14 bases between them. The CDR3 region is CASSYSRTVGHGYTF. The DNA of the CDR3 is TGTGCCAGCAGTTACTCCAGGACAGTAGGGCATGGCTACACCTTC.

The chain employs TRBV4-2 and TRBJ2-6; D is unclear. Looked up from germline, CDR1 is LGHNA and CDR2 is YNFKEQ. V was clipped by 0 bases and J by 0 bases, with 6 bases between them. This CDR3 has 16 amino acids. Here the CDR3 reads CASSQDTRSGANVLTF. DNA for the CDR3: TGTGCCAGCAGCCAAGATACGCGCTCTGGGGCCAACGTCCTGACTTTC.

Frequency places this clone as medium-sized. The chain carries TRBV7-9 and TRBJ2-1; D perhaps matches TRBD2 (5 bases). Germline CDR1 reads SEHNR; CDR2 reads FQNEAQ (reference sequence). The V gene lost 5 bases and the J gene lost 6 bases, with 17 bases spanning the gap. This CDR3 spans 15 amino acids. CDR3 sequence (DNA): TGTGCCAGCAGCCTATTGACACCGAGGGCCAATGAGCAGTTCTTC. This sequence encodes CASSLLTPRANEQFF. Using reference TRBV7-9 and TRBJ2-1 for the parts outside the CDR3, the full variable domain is DTGVSQNPRHKITKRGQNVTFRCDPISEHNRLYWYRQTLGQGPEFLTYFQNEAQLEKSRLLSDRFSAERPKGSFSTLEIQRTEQGDSAMYLCASSLLTPRANEQFFGPGTRLTVL.

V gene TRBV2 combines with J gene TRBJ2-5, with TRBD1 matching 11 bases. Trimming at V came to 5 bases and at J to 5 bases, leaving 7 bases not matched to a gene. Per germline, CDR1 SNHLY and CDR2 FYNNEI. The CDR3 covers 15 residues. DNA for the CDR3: TGTGCCAGCAGTAGGACAGGGGGCGCGAGGGAGACCCAGTACTTC. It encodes CASSRTGGARETQYF.

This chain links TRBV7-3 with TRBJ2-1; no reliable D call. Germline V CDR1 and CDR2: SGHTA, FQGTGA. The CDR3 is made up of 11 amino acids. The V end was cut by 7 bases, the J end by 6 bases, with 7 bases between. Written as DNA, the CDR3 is TGTGCCAGCACCTCGAGCAATGAGCAGTTCTTC. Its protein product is CASTSSNEQFF.

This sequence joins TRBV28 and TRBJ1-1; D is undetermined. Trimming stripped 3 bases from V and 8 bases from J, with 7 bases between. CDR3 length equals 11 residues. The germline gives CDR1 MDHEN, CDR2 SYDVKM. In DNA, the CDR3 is TGTGCCAGCAGTTTGTGGCCAGAAGCTTTCTTT. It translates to CASSLWPEAFF.

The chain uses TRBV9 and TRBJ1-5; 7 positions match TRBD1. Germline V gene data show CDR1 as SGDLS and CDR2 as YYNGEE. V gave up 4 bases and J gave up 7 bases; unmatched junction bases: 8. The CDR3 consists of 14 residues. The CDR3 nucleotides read TGTGCCAGCAGCCCTGGACAGGTTCGACAGCCCCAGCATTTT. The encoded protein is CASSPGQVRQPQHF. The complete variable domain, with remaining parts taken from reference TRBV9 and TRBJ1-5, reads DSGVTQTPKHLITATGQRVTLRCSPRSGDLSVYWYQQSLDQGLQFLIQYYNGEERAKGNILERFSAQQFPDLHSELNLSSLELGDSALYFCASSPGQVRQPQHFGDGTRLSIL.

The CDR3 DNA sequence: TGTGCCAGCAGTTTGCAGGGGGCATACGAGCAGTACTTC. It specifies CASSLQGAYEQYF. The chain is built from TRBV27 and TRBJ2-7; 8 positions agree with TRBD1. CDR1 MNHEY and CDR2 SMNVEV come from the germline V gene (reference sequence). Losses at the gene ends were 3 bases for V and 4 bases for J; bases not matched to a gene: 2. CDR3 length equals 13 residues.

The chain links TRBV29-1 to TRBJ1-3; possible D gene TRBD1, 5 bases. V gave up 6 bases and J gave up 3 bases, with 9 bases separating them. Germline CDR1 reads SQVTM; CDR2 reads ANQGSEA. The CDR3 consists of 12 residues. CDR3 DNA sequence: TGCAGCGTGGTGACAGATGGAAACACCATATATTTT. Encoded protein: CSVVTDGNTIYF.

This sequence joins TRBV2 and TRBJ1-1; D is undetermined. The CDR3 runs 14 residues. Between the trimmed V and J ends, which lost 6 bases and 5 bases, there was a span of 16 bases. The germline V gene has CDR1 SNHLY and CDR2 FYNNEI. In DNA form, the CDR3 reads TGTGCCAGCAGCCAAGTGGGCCCCAGGACTGAAGCTTTCTTT. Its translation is CASSQVGPRTEAFF.

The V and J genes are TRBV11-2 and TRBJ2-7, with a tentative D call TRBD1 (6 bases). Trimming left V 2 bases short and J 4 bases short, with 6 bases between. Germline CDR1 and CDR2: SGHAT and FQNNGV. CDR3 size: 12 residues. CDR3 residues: CASSLTGYEQYF. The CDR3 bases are TGTGCCAGCAGCTTAACAGGGTACGAGCAGTACTTC.

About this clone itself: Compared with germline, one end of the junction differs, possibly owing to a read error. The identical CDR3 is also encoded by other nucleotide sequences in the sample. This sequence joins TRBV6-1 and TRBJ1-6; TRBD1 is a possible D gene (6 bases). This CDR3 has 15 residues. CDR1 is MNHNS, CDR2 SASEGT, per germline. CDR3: CASSGRWTDNSPLHF. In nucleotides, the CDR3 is TGTGCCAGCAGTGGCCGATGGACAGATAATTCACCCCTACACTTT.

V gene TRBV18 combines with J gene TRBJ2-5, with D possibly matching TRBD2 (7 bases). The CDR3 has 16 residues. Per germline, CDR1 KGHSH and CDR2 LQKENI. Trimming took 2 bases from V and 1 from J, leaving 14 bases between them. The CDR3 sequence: CASSPAGATFQETQYF. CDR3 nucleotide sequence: TGTGCCAGCTCACCAGCGGGGGCCACCTTCCAAGAGACCCAGTACTTC. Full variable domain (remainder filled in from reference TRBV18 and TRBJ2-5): NAGVMQNPRHLVRRRGQEARLRCSPMKGHSHVYWYRQLPEEGLKFMVYLQKENIIDESGMPKERFSAEFPKEGPSILRIQQVVRGDSAAYFCASSPAGATFQETQYFGPGTRLLVL.

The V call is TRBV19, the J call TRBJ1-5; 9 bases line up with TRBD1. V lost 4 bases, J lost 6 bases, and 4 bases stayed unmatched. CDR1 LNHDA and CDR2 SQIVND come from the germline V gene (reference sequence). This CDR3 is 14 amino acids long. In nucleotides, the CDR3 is TGTGCCAGTAGTACCCTACAGGGGGCTCAGCCCCAGCATTTT. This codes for CASSTLQGAQPQHF.

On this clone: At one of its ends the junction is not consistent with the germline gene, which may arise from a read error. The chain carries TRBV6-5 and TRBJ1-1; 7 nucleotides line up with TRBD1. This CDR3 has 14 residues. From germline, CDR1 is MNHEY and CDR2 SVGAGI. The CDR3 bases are TGTGCCAGCAGACCGGGACAGATTTACACTGAAGATTTCTTT. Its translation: CASRPGQIYTEDFF.

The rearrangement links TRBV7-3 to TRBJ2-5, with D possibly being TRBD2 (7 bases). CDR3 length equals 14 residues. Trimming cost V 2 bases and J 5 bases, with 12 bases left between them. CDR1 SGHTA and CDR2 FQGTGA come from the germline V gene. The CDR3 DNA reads TGTGCCAGCAGCTTAGCGGGGGCCTTCGAGACCCAGTACTTC. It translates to CASSLAGAFETQYF.

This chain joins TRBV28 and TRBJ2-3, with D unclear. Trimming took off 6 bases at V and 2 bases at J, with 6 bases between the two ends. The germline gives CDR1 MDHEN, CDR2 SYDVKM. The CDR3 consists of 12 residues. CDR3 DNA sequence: TGTGCCAGCAGGGAGTCCACAGATACGCAGTATTTT. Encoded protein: CASRESTDTQYF.

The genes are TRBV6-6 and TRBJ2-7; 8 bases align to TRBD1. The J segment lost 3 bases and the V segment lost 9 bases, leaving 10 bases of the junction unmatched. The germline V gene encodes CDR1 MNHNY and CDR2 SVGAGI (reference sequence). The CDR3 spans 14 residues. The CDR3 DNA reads TGTGCCAGTTTGAGGGACAGGACGGGCTACGAGCAGTACTTC. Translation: CASLRDRTGYEQYF.

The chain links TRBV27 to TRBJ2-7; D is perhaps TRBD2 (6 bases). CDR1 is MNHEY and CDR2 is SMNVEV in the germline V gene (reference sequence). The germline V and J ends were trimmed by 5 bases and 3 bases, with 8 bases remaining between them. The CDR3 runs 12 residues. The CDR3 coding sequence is TGTGCCAGCAGTGGGACTCACTACGAGCAGTACTTC. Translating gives CASSGTHYEQYF.